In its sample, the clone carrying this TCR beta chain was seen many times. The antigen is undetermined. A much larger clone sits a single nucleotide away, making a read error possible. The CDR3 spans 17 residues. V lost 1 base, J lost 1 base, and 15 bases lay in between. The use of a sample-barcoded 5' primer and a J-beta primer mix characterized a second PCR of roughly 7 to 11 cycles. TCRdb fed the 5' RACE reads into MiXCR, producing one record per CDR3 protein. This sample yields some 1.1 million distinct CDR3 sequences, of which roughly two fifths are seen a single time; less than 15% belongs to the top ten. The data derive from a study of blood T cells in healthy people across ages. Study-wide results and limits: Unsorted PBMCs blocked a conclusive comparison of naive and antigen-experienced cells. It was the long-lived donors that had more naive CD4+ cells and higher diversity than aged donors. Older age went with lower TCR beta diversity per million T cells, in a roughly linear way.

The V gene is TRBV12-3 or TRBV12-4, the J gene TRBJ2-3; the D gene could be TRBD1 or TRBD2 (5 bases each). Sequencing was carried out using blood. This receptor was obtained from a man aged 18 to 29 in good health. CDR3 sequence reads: CASSLGPGRGGTDTQYF. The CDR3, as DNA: TGTGCCAGCAGTTTAGGCCCGGGACGAGGCGGCACAGATACGCAGTATTTT.